Given below is one T cell receptor (beta chain) in context. The target antigen is unknown. These data are taken from a study of OX40 agonist ivuxolimab in advanced cancers. Whole-study context: The dose-escalation cohort had hepatocellular carcinoma, melanoma, renal cell or head and neck cancer.

V was trimmed by 5 bases and J by 5 bases, leaving 18 bases between them. Germline V gene data show CDR1 as SEHNR and CDR2 as FQNEAQ (reference sequence). The CDR3 length is 15 residues. General study results and limits: It was also the case that some nonresponders had low normalized T-cell clonal expansion. The work left the antigen specificity of expanded peripheral T cells undetermined. At 0.1 to 3.0 mg/kg, CD4+ and CD8+ blood T cells expanded clonally by week 6.

Clones were sequenced by immunoSEQ multiplex PCR, and TCRdb holds only the in-frame ones, with some missing. The data show 65,000 to 90,000 clones, around 90% seen once. This chain links TRBV7-9 with TRBJ2-5; the D is unclear. The sequence came from an adult with an advanced solid tumor such as melanoma, head and neck, liver or kidney cancer. The sample here was CD4+ or CD8+ T cells sorted from blood, taken in a trial of the OX40 agonist ivuxolimab. The CDR3 sequence is CASSIPVRVGETQYF. The CDR3 DNA sequence: TGTGCCAGCAGCATCCCAGTTAGGGTCGGGGAGACCCAGTACTTC.